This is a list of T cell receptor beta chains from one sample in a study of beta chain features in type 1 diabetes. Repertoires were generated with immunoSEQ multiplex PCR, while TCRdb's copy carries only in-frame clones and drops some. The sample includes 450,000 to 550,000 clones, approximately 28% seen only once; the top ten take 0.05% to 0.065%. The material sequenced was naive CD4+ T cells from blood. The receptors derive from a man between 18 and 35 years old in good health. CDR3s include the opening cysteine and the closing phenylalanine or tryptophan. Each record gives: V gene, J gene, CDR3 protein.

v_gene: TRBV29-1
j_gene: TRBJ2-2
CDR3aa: CSVAGTANTGELFF

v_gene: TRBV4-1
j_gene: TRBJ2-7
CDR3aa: CASSRDGNYEQYF

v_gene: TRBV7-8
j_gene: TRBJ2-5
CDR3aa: CASSVDRGETQYF

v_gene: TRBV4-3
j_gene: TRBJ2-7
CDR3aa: CASSQEAARAVYEQYF

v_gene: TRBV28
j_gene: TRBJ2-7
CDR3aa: CASSSGSGRRGEQYF

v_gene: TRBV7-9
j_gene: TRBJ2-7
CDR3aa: CASSLATGTYEQYF

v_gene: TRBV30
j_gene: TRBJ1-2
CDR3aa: CAWRKGVGYGYTF

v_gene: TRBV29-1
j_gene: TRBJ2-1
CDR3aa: CSVWTSGRDSYNEQFF

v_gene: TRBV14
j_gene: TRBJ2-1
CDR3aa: CASSQEAAYNEQFF

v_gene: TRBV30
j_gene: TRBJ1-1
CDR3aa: CAWSVGLNTEAFF

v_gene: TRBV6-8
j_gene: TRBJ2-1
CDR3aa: CASPRDTYNEQFF

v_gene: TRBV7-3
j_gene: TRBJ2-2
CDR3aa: CASSFGPLRAGELFF

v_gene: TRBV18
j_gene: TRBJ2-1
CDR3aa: CASSPIMDRYSYNEQFF

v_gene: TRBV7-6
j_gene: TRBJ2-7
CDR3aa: CASSLTSASYEQYF

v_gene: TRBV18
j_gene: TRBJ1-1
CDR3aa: CASSPGRTEAFF

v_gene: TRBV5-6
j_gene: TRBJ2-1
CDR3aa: CASSQNGGKAYNEQFF

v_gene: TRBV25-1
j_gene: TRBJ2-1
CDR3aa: CASSEPSGSDEQFF

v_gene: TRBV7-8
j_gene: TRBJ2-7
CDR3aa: CASSWTSGYEQYF

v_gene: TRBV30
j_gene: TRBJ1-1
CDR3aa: CAWSWDRGLTEAFF

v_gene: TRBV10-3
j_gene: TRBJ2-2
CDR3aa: CAIRGTGNTGELFF

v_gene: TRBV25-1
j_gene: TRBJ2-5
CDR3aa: CASSEGSGGQETQYF

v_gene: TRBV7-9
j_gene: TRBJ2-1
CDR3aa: CASSFGLSANEQFF

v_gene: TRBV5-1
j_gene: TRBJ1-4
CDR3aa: CASSFDPGTNEKLFF

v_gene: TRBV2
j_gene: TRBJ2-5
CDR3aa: CASSVGLAGQETQYF

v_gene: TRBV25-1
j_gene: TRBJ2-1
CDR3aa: CASTLYNEQFF

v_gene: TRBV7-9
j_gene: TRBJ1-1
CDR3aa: CASSLAVRHTEAFF

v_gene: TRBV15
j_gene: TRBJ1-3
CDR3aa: CATSRDRSGGNTIYF

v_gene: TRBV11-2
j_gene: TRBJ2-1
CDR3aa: CASSLFDEQFF

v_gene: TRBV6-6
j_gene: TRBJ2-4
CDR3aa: CASSYSGLLAKNIQYF

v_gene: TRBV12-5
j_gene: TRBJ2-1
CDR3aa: CASGLGSSYNEQFF

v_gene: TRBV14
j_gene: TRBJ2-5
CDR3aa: CASSQGWQETQYF

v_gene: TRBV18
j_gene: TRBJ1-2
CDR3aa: CASSPPTGPYGYTF

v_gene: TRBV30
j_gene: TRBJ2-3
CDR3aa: CAWSFPKTATSTDTQYF

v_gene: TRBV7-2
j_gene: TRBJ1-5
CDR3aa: CASQPGNQPQHF

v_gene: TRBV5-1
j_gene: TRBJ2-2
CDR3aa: CASSSGLAANTGELFF

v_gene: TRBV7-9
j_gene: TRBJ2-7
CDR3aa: CASSWQGSAEQYF

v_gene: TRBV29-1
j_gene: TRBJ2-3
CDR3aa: CSVVEGSTDTQYF

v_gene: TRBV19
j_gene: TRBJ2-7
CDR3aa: CASSPTGFHEQYF

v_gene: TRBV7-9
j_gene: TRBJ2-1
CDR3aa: CASSLALAMYNEQFF

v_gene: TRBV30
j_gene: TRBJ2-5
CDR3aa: CAWSRGLTETQYF

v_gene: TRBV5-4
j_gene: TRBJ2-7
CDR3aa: CASSSQGEGKYF

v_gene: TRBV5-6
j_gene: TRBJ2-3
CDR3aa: CASSLGLLTDTQYF

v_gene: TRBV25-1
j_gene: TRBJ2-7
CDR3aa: CASSEGQSYEQYF

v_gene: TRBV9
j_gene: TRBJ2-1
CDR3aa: CASSVEPSGRHYNEQFF

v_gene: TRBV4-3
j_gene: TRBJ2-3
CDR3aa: CASSPDQGRVTDTQYF

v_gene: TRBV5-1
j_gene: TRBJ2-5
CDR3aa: CASSGYRGLQETQYF

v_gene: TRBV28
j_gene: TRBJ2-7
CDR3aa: CASSLIGNYEQYF

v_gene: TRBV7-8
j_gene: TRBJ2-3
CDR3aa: CASSLRSGQGWDTQYF